This T cell receptor beta chain emerged from a study of T cells after posttransplantation cyclophosphamide. Whole-study findings and limits: TRB overlap between skin or GI tissue T cells and blood was limited.

Germline CDR1 reads MNHEY; CDR2 reads SMNVEV (reference sequence). The CDR3 runs 13 residues. V was pared by 1 base and J by 1 base, with 4 bases between. This clone was detected only a few times. Its specificity is not known. Some clones are missing from TCRdb's copy, which holds only in-frame ones; the method was immunoSEQ multiplex PCR. The sample holds approximately 15,000 clones, and no clone turns up only once. Treatment was busulfan-fludarabine conditioning, a marrow graft, and cyclophosphamide on days +3 and +4. The gene calls are TRBV27 and TRBJ2-5; D is undetermined. Source: PBMCs, taken after allogeneic stem cell transplant with posttransplant cyclophosphamide. The receptor was derived from a female patient in her thirties or forties who received an allogeneic stem cell transplant from a related donor, was CMV-positive, and had no GVHD. Some T cells may be transferred from the graft donor. CDR3: CASSLYSQETQYF. DNA of the CDR3: TGTGCCAGCAGTTTATACAGCCAAGAGACCCAGTACTTC.